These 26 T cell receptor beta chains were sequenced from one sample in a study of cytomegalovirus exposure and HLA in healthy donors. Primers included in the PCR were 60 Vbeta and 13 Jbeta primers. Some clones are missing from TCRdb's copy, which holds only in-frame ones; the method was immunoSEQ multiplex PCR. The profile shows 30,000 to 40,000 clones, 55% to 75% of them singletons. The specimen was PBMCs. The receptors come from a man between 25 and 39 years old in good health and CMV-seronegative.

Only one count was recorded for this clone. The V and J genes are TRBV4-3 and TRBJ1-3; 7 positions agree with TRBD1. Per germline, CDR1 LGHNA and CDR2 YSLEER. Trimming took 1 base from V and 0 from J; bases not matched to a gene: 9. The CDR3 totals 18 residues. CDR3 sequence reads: CASSQGTDRSPSGNTIYF. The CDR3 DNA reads TGCGCCAGCAGCCAAGGTACGGACAGGTCCCCCTCTGGAAACACCATATATTTT.

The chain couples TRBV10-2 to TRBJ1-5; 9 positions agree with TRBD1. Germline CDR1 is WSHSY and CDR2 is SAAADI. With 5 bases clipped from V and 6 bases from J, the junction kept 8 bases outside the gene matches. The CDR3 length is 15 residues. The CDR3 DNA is TGCGCCAGCAGTTCGGGACAGGGTGCCCGTCAGCCCCAGCATTTT. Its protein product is CASSSGQGARQPQHF.

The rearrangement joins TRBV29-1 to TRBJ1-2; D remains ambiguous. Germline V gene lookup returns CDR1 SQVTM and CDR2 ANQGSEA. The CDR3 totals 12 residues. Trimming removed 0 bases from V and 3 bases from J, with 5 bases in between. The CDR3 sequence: CSVEESYYGYTF. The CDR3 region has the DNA TGCAGCGTTGAAGAGTCCTACTATGGCTACACCTTC.

The CDR3 loop reads CASSGLADTYEQYF. The CDR3 coding sequence is TGTGCCAGCTCGGGACTAGCGGACACCTACGAGCAGTACTTC. The genes are TRBV18 and TRBJ2-7; the match to TRBD2 covers 11 bases. This CDR3 contains 14 residues. Trimming cost V 6 bases and J 2 bases; bases outside gene matches: 3. The germline V gene encodes CDR1 KGHSH and CDR2 LQKENI.

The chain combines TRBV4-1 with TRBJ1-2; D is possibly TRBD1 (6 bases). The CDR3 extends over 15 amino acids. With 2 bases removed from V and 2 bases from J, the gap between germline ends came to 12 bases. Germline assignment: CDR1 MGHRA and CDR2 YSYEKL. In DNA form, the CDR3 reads TGCGCCAGCAGCCAAACCGGGACATTAAACTATGGCTACACCTTC. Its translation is CASSQTGTLNYGYTF.

CDR3 region: CSGDRAGNEQFF. The CDR3 DNA sequence: TGCAGCGGGGACAGGGCTGGGAATGAGCAGTTCTTC. This chain joins TRBV29-1 and TRBJ2-1; TRBD1 matches 9 bases. Trimming at V came to 7 bases and at J to 7 bases, leaving 5 bases not matched to a gene. This CDR3 contains 12 residues. CDR1 and CDR2 from the germline V gene are SQVTM and ANQGSEA.

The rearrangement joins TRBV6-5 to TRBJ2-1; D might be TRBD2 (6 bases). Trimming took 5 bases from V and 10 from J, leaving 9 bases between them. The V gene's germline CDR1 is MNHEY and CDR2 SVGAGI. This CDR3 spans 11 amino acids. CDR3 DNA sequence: TGTGCCAGCAGTACCGGAGGGGAGCAGTTCTTC. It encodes CASSTGGEQFF.

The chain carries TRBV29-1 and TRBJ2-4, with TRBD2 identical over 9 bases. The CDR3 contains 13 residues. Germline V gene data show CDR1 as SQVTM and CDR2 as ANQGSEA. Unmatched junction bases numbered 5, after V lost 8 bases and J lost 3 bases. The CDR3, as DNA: TGCAGCTGTGCGGGAGGGAACAAAAACATTCAGTACTTC. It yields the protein CSCAGGNKNIQYF.

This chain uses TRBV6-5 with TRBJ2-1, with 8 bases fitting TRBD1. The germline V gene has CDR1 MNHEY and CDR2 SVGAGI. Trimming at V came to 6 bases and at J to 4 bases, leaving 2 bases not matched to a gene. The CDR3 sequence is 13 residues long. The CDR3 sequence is CASRRDRYNEQFF. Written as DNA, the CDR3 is TGTGCCAGCAGGAGGGACAGGTACAATGAGCAGTTCTTC.

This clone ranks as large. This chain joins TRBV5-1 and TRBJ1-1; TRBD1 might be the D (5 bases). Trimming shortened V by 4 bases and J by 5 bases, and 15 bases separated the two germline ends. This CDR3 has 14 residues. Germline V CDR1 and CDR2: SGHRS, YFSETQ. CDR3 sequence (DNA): TGCGCCAGCAGCACCGCCCCAGGGAGGACTGAAGCTTTCTTT. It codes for CASSTAPGRTEAFF.

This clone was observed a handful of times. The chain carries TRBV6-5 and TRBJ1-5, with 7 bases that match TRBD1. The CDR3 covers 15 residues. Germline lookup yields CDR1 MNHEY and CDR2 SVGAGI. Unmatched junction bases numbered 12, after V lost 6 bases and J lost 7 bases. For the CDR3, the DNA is TGTGCCAGCAGCGAGGGGACAGAAGGTCACCAGCCCCAGCATTTT. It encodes CASSEGTEGHQPQHF.

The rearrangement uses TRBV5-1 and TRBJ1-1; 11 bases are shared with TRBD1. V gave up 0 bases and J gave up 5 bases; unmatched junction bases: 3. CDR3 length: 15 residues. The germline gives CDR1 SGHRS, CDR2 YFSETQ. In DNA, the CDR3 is TGCGCCAGCAGCTTGGCGGGACAGGGGGGAACTGAAGCTTTCTTT. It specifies CASSLAGQGGTEAFF. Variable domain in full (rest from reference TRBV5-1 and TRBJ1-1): KAGVTQTPRYLIKTRGQQVTLSCSPISGHRSVSWYQQTPGQGLQFLFEYFSETQRNKGNFPGRFSGRQFSNSRSEMNVSTLELGDSALYLCASSLAGQGGTEAFFGQGTRLTVV.

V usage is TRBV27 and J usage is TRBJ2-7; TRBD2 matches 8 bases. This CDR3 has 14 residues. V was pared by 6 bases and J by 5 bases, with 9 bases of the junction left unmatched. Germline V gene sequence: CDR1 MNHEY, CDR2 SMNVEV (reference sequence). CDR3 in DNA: TGTGCCAGCAGGCCCCCCGGGACTAGAAACGAGCAGTACTTC. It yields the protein CASRPPGTRNEQYF.

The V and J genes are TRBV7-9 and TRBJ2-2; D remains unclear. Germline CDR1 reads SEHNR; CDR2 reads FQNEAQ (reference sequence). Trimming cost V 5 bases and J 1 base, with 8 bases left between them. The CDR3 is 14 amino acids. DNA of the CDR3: TGTGCCAGCAGCGCGGCCATGAACACCGGGGAGCTGTTTTTT. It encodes CASSAAMNTGELFF.

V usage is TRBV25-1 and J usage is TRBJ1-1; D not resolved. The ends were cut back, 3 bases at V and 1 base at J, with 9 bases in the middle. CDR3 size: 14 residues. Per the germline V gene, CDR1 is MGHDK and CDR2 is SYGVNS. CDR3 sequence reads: CASSELEKNTEAFF. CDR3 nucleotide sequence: TGTGCCAGCAGTGAGTTAGAGAAGAACACTGAAGCTTTCTTT.

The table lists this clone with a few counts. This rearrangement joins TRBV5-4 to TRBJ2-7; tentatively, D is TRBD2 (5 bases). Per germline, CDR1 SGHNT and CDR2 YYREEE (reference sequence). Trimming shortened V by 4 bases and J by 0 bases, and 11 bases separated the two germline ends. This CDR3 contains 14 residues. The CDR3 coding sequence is TGTGCCAGCAGCCAACGAGGGTCCTCCTACGAGCAGTACTTC. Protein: CASSQRGSSYEQYF.

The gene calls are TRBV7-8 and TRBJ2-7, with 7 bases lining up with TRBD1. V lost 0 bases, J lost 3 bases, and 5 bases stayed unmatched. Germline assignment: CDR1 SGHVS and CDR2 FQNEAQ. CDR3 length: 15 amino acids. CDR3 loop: CASSLARDSYYEQYF. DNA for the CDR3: TGTGCCAGCAGCTTAGCGAGGGACAGTTACTACGAGCAGTACTTC.

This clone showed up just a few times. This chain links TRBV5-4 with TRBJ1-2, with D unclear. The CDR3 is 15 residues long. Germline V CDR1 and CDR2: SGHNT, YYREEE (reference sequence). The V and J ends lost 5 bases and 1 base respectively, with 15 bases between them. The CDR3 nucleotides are TGTGCCAGCAGACCTACCGGGGATCTTAACTATGGCTACACCTTC. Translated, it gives CASRPTGDLNYGYTF.

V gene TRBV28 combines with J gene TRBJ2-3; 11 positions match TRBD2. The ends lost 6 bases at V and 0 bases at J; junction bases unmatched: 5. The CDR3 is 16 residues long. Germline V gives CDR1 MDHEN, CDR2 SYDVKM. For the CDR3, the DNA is TGTGCCAGCAGATTAGCGGGAGGGCCTAGCACAGATACGCAGTATTTT. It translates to CASRLAGGPSTDTQYF. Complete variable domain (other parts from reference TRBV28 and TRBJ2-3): DVKVTQSSRYLVKRTGEKVFLECVQDMDHENMFWYRQDPGLGLRLIYFSYDVKMKEKGDIPEGYSVSREKKERFSLILESASTNQTSMYLCASRLAGGPSTDTQYFGPGTRLTVL.

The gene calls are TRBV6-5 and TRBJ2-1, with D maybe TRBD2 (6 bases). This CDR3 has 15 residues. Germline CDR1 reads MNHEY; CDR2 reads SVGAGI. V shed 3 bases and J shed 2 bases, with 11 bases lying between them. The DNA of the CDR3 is TGTGCCAGCAGTTATTCGGGGGACCCCTACAATGAGCAGTTCTTC. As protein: CASSYSGDPYNEQFF.

CDR3 bases: TGTGCCAGCCCCTCTAACAGGGCCGATAACACTGAAGCTTTCTTT. Translation: CASPSNRADNTEAFF. This chain joins TRBV6-6 and TRBJ1-1; tentative D call: TRBD1 (6 bases). Trimming pared 8 bases from V and 2 bases from J, leaving 18 bases between. Germline CDR1 reads MNHNY; CDR2 reads SVGAGI (reference sequence). This CDR3 is built from 15 residues.

CDR3 coding DNA: TGTGCCAGTAGCCAGAGGAGGGACGAGCAGTACTTC. Translation gives CASSQRRDEQYF. V and J are TRBV19 and TRBJ2-7, with a tentative D call TRBD2 (6 bases). This CDR3 has 12 residues. V was trimmed by 6 bases and J by 5 bases, leaving 11 bases between them. Looked up from germline, CDR1 is LNHDA and CDR2 is SQIVND (reference sequence).

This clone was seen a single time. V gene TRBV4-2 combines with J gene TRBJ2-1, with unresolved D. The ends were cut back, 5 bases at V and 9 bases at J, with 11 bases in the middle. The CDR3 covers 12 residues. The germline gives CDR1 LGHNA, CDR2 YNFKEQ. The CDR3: CASSSTLGEQFF. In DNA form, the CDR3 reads TGTGCCAGCAGCTCCACCCTAGGTGAGCAGTTCTTC.

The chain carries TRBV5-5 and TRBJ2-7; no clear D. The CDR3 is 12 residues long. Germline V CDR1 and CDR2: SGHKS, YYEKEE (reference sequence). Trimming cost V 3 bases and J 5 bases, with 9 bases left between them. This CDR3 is CASSSFSDEQYF. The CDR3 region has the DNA TGTGCCAGCAGCTCCTTTTCCGACGAGCAGTACTTC.

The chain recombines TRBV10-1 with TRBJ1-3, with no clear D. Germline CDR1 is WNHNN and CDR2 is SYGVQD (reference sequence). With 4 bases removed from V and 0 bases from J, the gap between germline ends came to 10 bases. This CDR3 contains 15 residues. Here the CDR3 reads CASSVDSSSGNTIYF. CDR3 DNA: TGCGCCAGCAGTGTCGACTCCTCCTCTGGAAACACCATATATTTT.

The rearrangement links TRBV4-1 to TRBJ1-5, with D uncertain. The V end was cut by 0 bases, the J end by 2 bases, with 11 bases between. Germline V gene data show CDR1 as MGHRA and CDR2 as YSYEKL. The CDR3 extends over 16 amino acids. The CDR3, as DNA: TGCGCCAGCAGCCAAGATCGGGGAGTGGGCAATCAGCCCCAGCATTTT. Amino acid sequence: CASSQDRGVGNQPQHF.